The source of this T cell receptor (beta chain) is a study of blood T cells in healthy people across ages. The CDR3 runs to 16 residues. CDR1 is SGHVS, CDR2 FNYEAQ, per germline. The V end lost 4 bases, the J end lost 5 bases, and 20 bases lay between the germline ends. A second PCR, run for roughly 7 to 12 cycles, used a sample-barcoded 5' primer plus a J-beta primer mix. TCRdb reanalysed the 5' RACE reads using MiXCR and keeps one entry per CDR3 protein. The sample contains around 700,000 distinct CDR3 sequences, roughly 25% of which appear only once. This same sample was also taken into another study, of T cells of mothers and their children.

V is TRBV7-6 and J is TRBJ2-5; weak D call: TRBD2 (5 bases). The clonotype originates from a boy younger than 18 in good health. Input material: blood. CDR3 protein: CASSSALGVGSETQYF. For the CDR3, the DNA is TGTGCCAGCAGCTCCGCGCTCGGGGTGGGGTCGGAGACCCAGTACTTC.